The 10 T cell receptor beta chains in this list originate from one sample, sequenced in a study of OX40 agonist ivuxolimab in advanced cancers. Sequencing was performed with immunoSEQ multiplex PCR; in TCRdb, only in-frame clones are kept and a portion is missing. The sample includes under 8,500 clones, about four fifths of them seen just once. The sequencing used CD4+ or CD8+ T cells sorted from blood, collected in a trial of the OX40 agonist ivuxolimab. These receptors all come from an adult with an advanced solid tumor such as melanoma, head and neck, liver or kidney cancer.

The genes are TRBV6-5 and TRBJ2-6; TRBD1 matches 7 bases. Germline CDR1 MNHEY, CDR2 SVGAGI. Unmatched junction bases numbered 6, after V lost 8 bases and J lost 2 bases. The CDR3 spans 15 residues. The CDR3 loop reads CASFNGQAGANVLTF. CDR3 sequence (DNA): TGTGCCAGCTTTAACGGACAGGCTGGGGCCAACGTCCTGACTTTC.

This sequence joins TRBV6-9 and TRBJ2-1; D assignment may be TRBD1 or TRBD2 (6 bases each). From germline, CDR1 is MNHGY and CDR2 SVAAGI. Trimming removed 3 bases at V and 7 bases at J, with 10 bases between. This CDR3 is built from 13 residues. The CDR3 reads CASSYGGGNEQFF. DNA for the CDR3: TGTGCCAGCAGTTACGGGGGCGGGAATGAGCAGTTCTTC.

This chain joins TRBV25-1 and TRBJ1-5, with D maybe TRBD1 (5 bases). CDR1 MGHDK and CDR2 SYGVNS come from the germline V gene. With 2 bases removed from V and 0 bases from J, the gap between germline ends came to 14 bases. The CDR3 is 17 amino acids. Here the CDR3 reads CASSEGAGENSNQPQHF. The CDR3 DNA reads TGTGCCAGCAGTGAAGGGGCCGGAGAGAATAGCAATCAGCCCCAGCATTTT.

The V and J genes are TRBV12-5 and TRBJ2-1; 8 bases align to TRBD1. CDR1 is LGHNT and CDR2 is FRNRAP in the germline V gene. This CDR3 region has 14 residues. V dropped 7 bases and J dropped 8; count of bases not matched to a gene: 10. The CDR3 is CASADLTGEDEQFF. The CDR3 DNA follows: TGTGCTAGTGCAGATTTGACAGGGGAGGATGAGCAGTTCTTC.

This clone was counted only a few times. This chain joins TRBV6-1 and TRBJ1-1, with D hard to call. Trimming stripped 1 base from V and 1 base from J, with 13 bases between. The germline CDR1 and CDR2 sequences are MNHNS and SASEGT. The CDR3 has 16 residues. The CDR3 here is CASSEDGGYWNTEAFF. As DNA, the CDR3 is TGTGCCAGCAGTGAAGATGGAGGGTATTGGAACACTGAAGCTTTCTTT.

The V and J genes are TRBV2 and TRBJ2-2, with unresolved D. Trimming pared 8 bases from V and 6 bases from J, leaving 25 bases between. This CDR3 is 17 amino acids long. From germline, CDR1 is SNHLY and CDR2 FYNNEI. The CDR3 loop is CASQVVGPLIDAGELFF. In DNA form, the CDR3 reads TGTGCCAGCCAAGTCGTGGGCCCTTTGATAGATGCCGGGGAGCTGTTTTTT.

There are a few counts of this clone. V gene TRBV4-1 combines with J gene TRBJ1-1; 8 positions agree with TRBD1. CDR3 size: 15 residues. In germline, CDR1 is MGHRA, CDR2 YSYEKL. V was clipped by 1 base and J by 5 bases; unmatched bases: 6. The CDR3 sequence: CASSQGDRGWTEAFF. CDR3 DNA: TGCGCCAGCAGCCAAGGAGACAGGGGATGGACTGAAGCTTTCTTT.

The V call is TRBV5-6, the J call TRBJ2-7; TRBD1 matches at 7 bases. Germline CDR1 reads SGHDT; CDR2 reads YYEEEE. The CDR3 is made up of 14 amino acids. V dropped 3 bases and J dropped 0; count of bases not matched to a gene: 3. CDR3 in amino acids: CASSWTGSSYEQYF. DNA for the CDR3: TGTGCCAGCAGCTGGACAGGTTCCTCCTACGAGCAGTACTTC.

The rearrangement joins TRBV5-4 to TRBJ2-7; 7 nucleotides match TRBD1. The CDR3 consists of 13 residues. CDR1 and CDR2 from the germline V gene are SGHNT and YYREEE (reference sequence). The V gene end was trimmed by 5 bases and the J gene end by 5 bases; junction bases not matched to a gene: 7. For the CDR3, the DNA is TGTGCCAGCAGGTACAGGGGTAAGGACGAGCAGTACTTC. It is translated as CASRYRGKDEQYF.

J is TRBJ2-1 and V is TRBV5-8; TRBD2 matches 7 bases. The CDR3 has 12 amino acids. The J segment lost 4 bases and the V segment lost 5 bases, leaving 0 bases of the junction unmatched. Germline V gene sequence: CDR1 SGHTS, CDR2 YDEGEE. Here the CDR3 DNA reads TGTGCCAGCAGGCGGGGGTACAATGAGCAGTTCTTC. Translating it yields CASRRGYNEQFF.